Shown below are 28 T cell receptor beta chains from a single sample sequenced in a study of cytomegalovirus exposure and HLA in healthy donors. This table comes from immunoSEQ multiplex PCR, and its TCRdb copy is limited to in-frame clones, with some not included. Altogether about 330,000 clones are present, around 86% being singletons, with the ten largest covering around 0.84%. Sequencing input: PBMCs. These receptors came from a woman under 30 in good health and CMV-seronegative.

V gene TRBV28 combines with J gene TRBJ2-1, with D unresolved. With 3 bases removed from V and 2 bases from J, the gap between germline ends came to 8 bases. The germline V gene encodes CDR1 MDHEN and CDR2 SYDVKM. The CDR3 is made up of 14 amino acids. The chain's CDR3 is CASSLRPTYNEQFF. The CDR3 DNA reads TGTGCCAGCAGTTTGCGTCCAACCTACAATGAGCAGTTCTTC.

V gene TRBV25-1 combines with J gene TRBJ1-2; 7 bases match TRBD1. J was trimmed by 6 bases and V by 4 bases; bases with no gene match: 5. The germline CDR1 and CDR2 sequences are MGHDK and SYGVNS. The CDR3 loop spans 13 amino acids. In DNA form, the CDR3 reads TGTGCCAGCAGTGTGAAGGGGGCAAATGGCTACACCTTC. Encoded protein: CASSVKGANGYTF.

V is TRBV9 and J is TRBJ1-1, with 8 bases that match TRBD1. The CDR3 extends over 15 amino acids. CDR1 is SGDLS, CDR2 YYNGEE, per germline. The trim removed 3 bases at V and 4 bases at J, leaving 8 bases unmatched. The CDR3 sequence: CASSGGDRWRTEAFF. The CDR3 DNA reads as TGTGCCAGCAGCGGGGGGGACAGGTGGCGCACTGAAGCTTTCTTT.

The rearrangement uses TRBV18 and TRBJ1-1; 9 bases are shared with TRBD1. Germline values: CDR1 KGHSH, CDR2 LQKENI. Trimming removed 3 bases from V and 3 bases from J; junction bases left unmatched: 8. The CDR3 sequence is 16 residues long. The CDR3 spells CASSPPGTGRDTEAFF. The CDR3 DNA sequence: TGTGCCAGCTCACCGCCCGGGACAGGGAGAGACACTGAAGCTTTCTTT.

This sequence joins TRBV7-9 and TRBJ2-3; D unresolved. This CDR3 contains 15 residues. Germline assignment: CDR1 SEHNR and CDR2 FQNEAQ (reference sequence). The V end was cut by 6 bases, the J end by 0 bases, with 13 bases between. This chain's CDR3 is CASSPIESSTDTQYF. The CDR3 DNA follows: TGTGCCAGCAGTCCTATCGAATCTAGCACAGATACGCAGTATTTT.

The V and J genes are TRBV11-3 and TRBJ2-1; 7 bases line up with TRBD2. The CDR3 totals 17 residues. The J segment lost 6 bases and the V segment lost 0 bases, leaving 11 bases of the junction unmatched. Germline loops: CDR1 SGHNT, CDR2 YENEEA. The CDR3 DNA reads as TGTGCCAGCAGCTTAGATCCCACGGGAGTAGCGGGCAATGAGCAGTTCTTC. This sequence encodes CASSLDPTGVAGNEQFF.

V gene TRBV9 combines with J gene TRBJ1-1, with TRBD1 matching 9 bases. J lost 0 bases, V lost 3 bases, and 6 bases had no gene match. The CDR3 sequence is 16 residues long. Per germline, CDR1 SGDLS and CDR2 YYNGEE. CDR3 amino acids: CASSAGTGLMNTEAFF. DNA of the CDR3: TGTGCCAGCAGCGCCGGGACAGGGTTAATGAACACTGAAGCTTTCTTT.

The chain carries TRBV7-2 and TRBJ1-2, with TRBD1 matching 12 bases. Trimming cost V 1 base and J 8 bases; bases outside gene matches: 5. CDR1 and CDR2 from the germline V gene are SGHTA and FQGNSA. This CDR3 is 15 amino acids long. CDR3 sequence (DNA): TGTGCCAGCAGCTTAGAGGGACAGGGGGCTCGGGGCTACACCTTC. Translating gives CASSLEGQGARGYTF.

The rearrangement links TRBV7-3 to TRBJ1-1, with TRBD1 as a possible D gene (5 bases). There are 15 residues in the CDR3. Trimming took 1 base from V and 5 from J, leaving 14 bases between them. Germline CDR1 is SGHTA and CDR2 is FQGTGA. CDR3: CASSLNNRLGTEAFF. DNA of the CDR3: TGTGCCAGCAGCTTAAACAACAGGCTGGGGACTGAAGCTTTCTTT.

The chain uses TRBV4-3 and TRBJ2-1; TRBD2 agrees at 7 bases. Trimming at V came to 4 bases and at J to 0 bases, leaving 9 bases not matched to a gene. The germline CDR1 and CDR2 sequences are LGHNA and YSLEER. The CDR3 has 17 residues. CDR3 coding DNA: TGCGCCAGCAGCCGACTCGGGGGGAAAAGCTCCTACAATGAGCAGTTCTTC. This translates into CASSRLGGKSSYNEQFF.

V and J are TRBV30 and TRBJ2-1; TRBD2 agrees at 8 bases. The CDR3 consists of 13 residues. The germline V gene encodes CDR1 GTSNPN and CDR2 SVGIG (reference sequence). With 4 bases clipped from V and 9 bases from J, the junction kept 8 bases outside the gene matches. The CDR3 DNA follows: TGTGCCTGGAAGGAAAGCGGGAGCGGTGAGCAGTTCTTC. This codes for CAWKESGSGEQFF. Complete variable domain (other parts from reference TRBV30 and TRBJ2-1): SQTIHQWPATLVQPVGSPLSLECTVEGTSNPNLYWYRQAAGRGLQLLFYSVGIGQISSEVPQNLSASRPQDRQFILSSKKLLLSDSGFYLCAWKESGSGEQFFGPGTRLTVL.

V is TRBV4-3 and J is TRBJ2-1; D perhaps matches TRBD1 (6 bases). The CDR3 extends over 15 amino acids. Trimming left V 0 bases short and J 5 bases short, with 11 bases between. The V gene's germline CDR1 is LGHNA and CDR2 YSLEER. CDR3 sequence: CASSQDPGVNNEQFF. Here the CDR3 DNA reads TGCGCCAGCAGCCAAGACCCAGGGGTAAACAATGAGCAGTTCTTC.

The J gene is TRBJ2-7, the V gene TRBV10-2, with 8 nucleotides matching TRBD2. Germline CDR1 and CDR2: WSHSY and SAAADI. The CDR3 length is 15 residues. The junction had 6 bases not matched to a gene; V was cut back by 3 bases and J by 2 bases. CDR3 sequence reads: CASSDFGRGTYEQYF. DNA for the CDR3: TGCGCCAGCAGTGACTTCGGGAGGGGGACCTACGAGCAGTACTTC.

The rearrangement links TRBV6-5 to TRBJ1-3; 10 positions match TRBD1. The CDR3 covers 14 residues. The trim removed 10 bases at V and 1 base at J, leaving 4 bases unmatched. The germline gives CDR1 MNHEY, CDR2 SVGAGI. The CDR3 DNA follows: TGTGCCACAAGGGACAGGGGTTCTGGAAACACCATATATTTT. This translates into CATRDRGSGNTIYF.

V and J are TRBV9 and TRBJ1-4; 8 bases agree with TRBD1. The CDR3 totals 16 residues. The J segment lost 5 bases and the V segment lost 5 bases, leaving 11 bases of the junction unmatched. From germline, CDR1 is SGDLS and CDR2 YYNGEE. Here the CDR3 reads CASSPQQGAKNEKLFF. The CDR3 DNA is TGTGCCAGCAGTCCACAGCAGGGGGCGAAGAATGAAAAACTGTTTTTT.

This sequence joins TRBV28 and TRBJ2-7; 9 positions match TRBD2. The CDR3 spans 15 residues. Germline V gene data show CDR1 as MDHEN and CDR2 as SYDVKM. V was clipped by 3 bases and J by 5 bases; unmatched bases: 8. The CDR3: CASSFVAGASDEQYF. In DNA form, the CDR3 reads TGTGCCAGCAGTTTCGTAGCGGGAGCTTCCGACGAGCAGTACTTC.

The chain employs TRBV7-8 and TRBJ2-7; 8 bases are a match to TRBD2. There are 15 residues in the CDR3. J was trimmed by 2 bases and V by 4 bases; bases with no gene match: 7. Germline V gene lookup returns CDR1 SGHVS and CDR2 FQNEAQ. The CDR3 bases are TGTGCCAGCAGCTGGCCTAGCGGGCCTACCTACGAGCAGTACTTC. Protein: CASSWPSGPTYEQYF.

This sequence joins TRBV7-3 and TRBJ2-1, with a tentative D call TRBD2 (5 bases). CDR3 length: 11 amino acids. With 5 bases removed from V and 8 bases from J, the gap between germline ends came to 7 bases. Germline CDR1 SGHTA, CDR2 FQGTGA. CDR3 bases: TGTGCCAGCAGCCGGCGGGATGAGCAGTTCTTC. This gives the protein CASSRRDEQFF.

The rearrangement uses TRBV6-6 and TRBJ2-3, with 7 bases identical to TRBD1. The CDR3 extends over 15 amino acids. J lost 2 bases, V lost 2 bases, and 4 bases had no gene match. CDR1 and CDR2 (germline): MNHNY, SVGAGI (reference sequence). The CDR3 DNA reads as TGTGCCAGCAGTTACGGGACAGACCCCACAGATACGCAGTATTTT. Its translation: CASSYGTDPTDTQYF.

This rearrangement joins TRBV4-3 to TRBJ2-1; tentatively, D is TRBD1 (6 bases). The CDR3 is made up of 16 amino acids. V shed 0 bases and J shed 9 bases, with 18 bases lying between them. Germline CDR1 and CDR2: LGHNA and YSLEER. The CDR3 here is CASSQDTQGVGSEQFF. CDR3 DNA sequence: TGCGCCAGCAGCCAAGACACACAGGGAGTCGGTAGTGAGCAGTTCTTC.

The chain recombines TRBV7-3 with TRBJ2-3; weak D call: TRBD2 (6 bases). V gave up 3 bases and J gave up 0 bases, with 28 bases separating them. The CDR3 is 21 amino acids. Germline CDR1 is SGHTA and CDR2 is FQGTGA. Here the CDR3 DNA reads TGTGCCAGCAGCTTTACCCCCTCGGGCGGGATTTGGGGTCGTAGCACAGATACGCAGTATTTT. It encodes CASSFTPSGGIWGRSTDTQYF.

This sequence joins TRBV7-2 and TRBJ2-7, with 8 positions matching TRBD1. The V gene's germline CDR1 is SGHTA and CDR2 FQGNSA. The CDR3 contains 16 residues. Trimming cost V 1 base and J 2 bases; bases outside gene matches: 7. The CDR3 region has the DNA TGTGCCAGCAGCTTAGACTCGGGACAGGTTACCTACGAGCAGTACTTC. It encodes CASSLDSGQVTYEQYF. Full variable domain (outside the CDR3, taken from reference TRBV7-2 and TRBJ2-7): GAGVSQSPSNKVTEKGKDVELRCDPISGHTALYWYRQSLGQGLEFLIYFQGNSAPDKSGLPSDRFSAERTGGSVSTLTIQRTQQEDSAVYLCASSLDSGQVTYEQYFGPGTRLTVT.

The J gene is TRBJ2-2, the V gene TRBV5-1, with a weak D call TRBD2 (5 bases). The CDR3 loop spans 17 amino acids. Trimming removed 2 bases from V and 0 bases from J, with 14 bases in between. Per germline, CDR1 SGHRS and CDR2 YFSETQ. In DNA, the CDR3 is TGCGCCAGCAGCTTTACTCAGCGGTTCGCGAACACCGGGGAGCTGTTTTTT. Translating gives CASSFTQRFANTGELFF.

This clone has only one observation. This chain joins TRBV4-3 and TRBJ1-4; D remains unclear. CDR3 length: 16 amino acids. Per the germline V gene, CDR1 is LGHNA and CDR2 is YSLEER. The ends were cut back, 3 bases at V and 0 bases at J, with 11 bases in the middle. The CDR3 bases are TGCGCCAGCAGCCAGGAGAGTTTGGCAACTAATGAAAAACTGTTTTTT. Its translation: CASSQESLATNEKLFF.

The V gene is TRBV27, the J gene TRBJ1-1, with a weak D call TRBD1 (5 bases). Germline-derived CDR1 and CDR2 are MNHEY and SMNVEV (reference sequence). The V end was cut by 1 base, the J end by 0 bases, with 15 bases between. This CDR3 is built from 17 residues. CDR3 DNA sequence: TGTGCCAGCAGTTTATACGGTGACAGCCGTATGAACACTGAAGCTTTCTTT. Its protein is CASSLYGDSRMNTEAFF.

The chain uses TRBV5-1 and TRBJ1-1; perhaps TRBD1 as D (6 bases). In germline, CDR1 is SGHRS, CDR2 YFSETQ. Trimming shortened V by 1 base and J by 5 bases, and 9 bases separated the two germline ends. The CDR3 runs to 13 residues. The chain's CDR3 is CASSLTRGTEAFF. The CDR3 bases are TGCGCCAGCAGCTTGACCAGGGGAACTGAAGCTTTCTTT.

DNA for the CDR3: TGTGCCACCAGCAGAGATCTAGCGTCCGATGAGCAGTTCTTC. Residues: CATSRDLASDEQFF. V is TRBV15 and J is TRBJ2-1; TRBD2 might be the D (6 bases). This CDR3 spans 14 amino acids. The germline gives CDR1 LNHNV, CDR2 YYDKDF (reference sequence). Between the trimmed V and J ends, which lost 0 bases and 8 bases, there was a span of 11 bases.

This clone was picked up one time. The chain employs TRBV7-9 and TRBJ2-7, with 11 bases aligning to TRBD1. From germline, CDR1 is SEHNR and CDR2 FQNEAQ (reference sequence). J lost 6 bases, V lost 3 bases, and 4 bases had no gene match. The CDR3 is 14 residues long. The CDR3 DNA is TGTGCCAGCAGCTTTTCCGGGACAGGGGGCGAGCAGTACTTC. Protein: CASSFSGTGGEQYF.